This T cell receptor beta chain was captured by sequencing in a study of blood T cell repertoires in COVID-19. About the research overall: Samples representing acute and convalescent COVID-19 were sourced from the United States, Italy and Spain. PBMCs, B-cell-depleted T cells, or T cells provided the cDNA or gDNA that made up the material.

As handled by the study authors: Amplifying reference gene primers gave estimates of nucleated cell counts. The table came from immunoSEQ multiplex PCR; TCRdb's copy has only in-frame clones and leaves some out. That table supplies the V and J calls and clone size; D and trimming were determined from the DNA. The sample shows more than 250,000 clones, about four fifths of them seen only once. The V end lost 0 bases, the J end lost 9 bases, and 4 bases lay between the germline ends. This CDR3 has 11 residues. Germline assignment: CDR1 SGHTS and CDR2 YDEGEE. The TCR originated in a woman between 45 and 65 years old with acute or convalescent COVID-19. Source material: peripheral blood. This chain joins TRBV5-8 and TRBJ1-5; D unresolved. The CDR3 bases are TGTGCCAGCAGCTTGGAGAGGCCCCAGCATTTT. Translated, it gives CASSLERPQHF.